This passage covers 13 T cell receptor beta chains from one sample sequenced in a study of blood T cells in healthy people across ages. Together with a sample-barcoded 5' primer, a J-beta primer mix was included in a second PCR lasting about 6 to 11 cycles. In TCRdb, the 5' RACE reads were re-called with MiXCR into one record per CDR3 protein. The table has more than 450,000 distinct CDR3 sequences, about 27% seen once. This sample also belongs to another study, concerning T cells of mothers and their children.

Sequenced material: blood. These receptors were collected from a boy aged 2 to 9 in good health.

This chain links TRBV20-1 with TRBJ2-3, with TRBD2 matching over 10 bases. The CDR3 is made up of 17 amino acids. Germline V gives CDR1 DFQATT, CDR2 SNEGSKA (reference sequence). Trimming took 5 bases from V and 0 from J; bases not matched to a gene: 11. CDR3 sequence: CSAGATSGSSSTDTQYF. For the CDR3, the DNA is TGCAGTGCTGGTGCGACTAGCGGGTCCTCTAGCACAGATACGCAGTATTTT.

This clonotype has a handful of counts. The rearrangement links TRBV27 to TRBJ1-6, with unresolved D. Trimming shortened V by 5 bases and J by 7 bases, and 9 bases separated the two germline ends. The germline gives CDR1 MNHEY, CDR2 SMNVEV (reference sequence). This CDR3 comprises 13 residues. CDR3 region: CASSTTRNSPLHF. CDR3 in DNA: TGTGCCAGCAGTACAACACGAAATTCACCCCTCCACTTT.

The rearrangement joins TRBV4-3 to TRBJ2-7; 8 positions match TRBD1. The CDR3 has 15 amino acids. The trim removed 0 bases at V and 3 bases at J, leaving 4 bases unmatched. Germline CDR1 and CDR2: LGHNA and YSLEER. CDR3 residues: CASSQDAGGVYEQYF. For the CDR3, the DNA is TGCGCCAGCAGCCAAGATGCAGGGGGCGTCTACGAGCAGTACTTC.

The chain carries TRBV6-5 and TRBJ2-7; unclear D gene. The CDR3 covers 13 residues. Trimming cost V 5 bases and J 4 bases, with 12 bases left between them. The germline V gene has CDR1 MNHEY and CDR2 SVGAGI. CDR3 amino acids: CASSPLTPYEQYF. CDR3 sequence (DNA): TGTGCCAGCAGTCCCTTGACACCATACGAGCAGTACTTC.

J is TRBJ2-1 and V is TRBV7-6, with 8 bases that match TRBD1. In germline, CDR1 is SGHVS, CDR2 FNYEAQ. V was pared by 4 bases and J by 11 bases, with 4 bases of the junction left unmatched. The CDR3 extends over 12 amino acids. CDR3 bases: TGTGCCAGCAGCTCGGGACAGGCCCAGCAGTTCTTC. Residues: CASSSGQAQQFF. Combining the CDR3 with reference TRBV7-6 and TRBJ2-1 gives the whole variable domain GAGVSQSPRYKVTKRGQDVALRCDPISGHVSLYWYRQALGQGPEFLTYFNYEAQQDKSGLPNDRFSAERPEGSISTLTIQRTEQRDSAMYRCASSSGQAQQFFGPGTRLTVL.

This clonotype was found a few times. The V gene is TRBV15, the J gene TRBJ2-3, with 10 nucleotides matching TRBD1. V lost 5 bases, J lost 2 bases, and 4 bases stayed unmatched. Germline lookup yields CDR1 LNHNV and CDR2 YYDKDF (reference sequence). This CDR3 is built from 15 residues. The CDR3 coding sequence is TGTGCCACCAGCCACGGACAGGGGGACACAGATACGCAGTATTTT. Translation: CATSHGQGDTDTQYF. The full variable domain, completed using reference TRBV15 and TRBJ2-3, is DAMVIQNPRYQVTQFGKPVTLSCSQTLNHNVMYWYQQKSSQAPKLLFHYYDKDFNNEADTPDNFQSRRPNTSFCFLDIRSPGLGDTAMYLCATSHGQGDTDTQYFGPGTRLTVL.

The chain is built from TRBV6-6 and TRBJ2-5; either TRBD1 or TRBD2 may supply D (5 bases each). Per germline, CDR1 MNHNY and CDR2 SVGAGI (reference sequence). Trimming removed 7 bases from V and 5 bases from J, with 17 bases in between. The CDR3 consists of 14 residues. CDR3 loop: CASNPGTQWETQYF. The CDR3 DNA reads as TGTGCCAGCAACCCAGGGACCCAGTGGGAGACCCAGTACTTC.

The chain links TRBV5-1 to TRBJ2-5; D is undetermined. The CDR3 extends over 14 amino acids. Germline V CDR1 and CDR2: SGHRS, YFSETQ. Trimming pared 0 bases from V and 1 base from J, leaving 7 bases between. CDR3 sequence: CASSLVAPQETQYF. CDR3 sequence (DNA): TGCGCCAGCAGCTTGGTTGCCCCCCAAGAGACCCAGTACTTC. Full variable domain (missing parts from reference TRBV5-1 and TRBJ2-5): KAGVTQTPRYLIKTRGQQVTLSCSPISGHRSVSWYQQTPGQGLQFLFEYFSETQRNKGNFPGRFSGRQFSNSRSEMNVSTLELGDSALYLCASSLVAPQETQYFGPGTRLLVL.

The chain carries TRBV5-1 and TRBJ1-1; TRBD1 is a possible D gene (5 bases). There are 14 residues in the CDR3. Trimming removed 1 base at V and 3 bases at J, with 10 bases between. The V gene's germline CDR1 is SGHRS and CDR2 YFSETQ. The CDR3 bases are TGCGCCAGCAGCTTGCTGGCGGGGGACACTGAAGCTTTCTTT. The encoded protein is CASSLLAGDTEAFF.

This chain uses TRBV5-1 with TRBJ1-6, with 9 bases lining up with TRBD1. CDR3 length: 16 amino acids. J gave up 6 bases and V 7 bases, and 11 bases lay outside the gene matches. Germline V gives CDR1 SGHRS, CDR2 YFSETQ. CDR3: CASSLTGGSSNSPLHF. The CDR3 coding sequence is TGCGCCAGCTCCCTTACAGGGGGCTCCAGTAATTCACCCCTCCACTTT.

The gene calls are TRBV20-1 and TRBJ2-5, with TRBD2 matching 8 bases. The J call may be faulty, since TRBJ2-1 better matches the DNA end. CDR1 and CDR2 (germline): DFQATT, SNEGSKA (reference sequence). The CDR3 is 12 residues long. The CDR3 DNA reads as TGCAGTGCTAGACTAGCGGGTGGCGAGCAGTTCTTC. This gives the protein CSARLAGGEQFF.

This clonotype was counted at least ten times. The chain has TRBV19 and TRBJ2-5; a weak D match, TRBD2 (6 bases). CDR3 length: 15 amino acids. Germline CDR1 reads LNHDA; CDR2 reads SQIVND (reference sequence). With 0 bases removed from V and 5 bases from J, the gap between germline ends came to 13 bases. Written as DNA, the CDR3 is TGTGCCAGTAGTATAGAGGAAGGAGGGCCGGAGACCCAGTACTTC. This gives the protein CASSIEEGGPETQYF.

This clonotype was counted between two and nine times. V is TRBV2 and J is TRBJ2-2; D is uncertain. The V gene's germline CDR1 is SNHLY and CDR2 FYNNEI. The V end lost 7 bases, the J end lost 4 bases, and 13 bases lay between the germline ends. This CDR3 is built from 14 residues. CDR3 nucleotides: TGTGCCAGCACGGTCACGGGTCCCACCGGGGAGCTGTTTTTT. Residues: CASTVTGPTGELFF.